This T cell receptor (beta chain) was captured in a study of T cell changes during pregnancy in multiple sclerosis. Produced via immunoSEQ multiplex PCR; TCRdb's table is partial and in-frame only. The sample lists 30,000 to 40,000 clones; about 93% were seen once. Trimming removed 5 bases from V and 4 bases from J, with 11 bases in between. This CDR3 has 13 residues. Germline V gene data show CDR1 as SGHAT and CDR2 as FQNNGV. The starting material was CD4+ T cells from peripheral blood mononuclear cells, obtained in the third trimester of pregnancy. The sequence was collected from a female donor in good health, enrolled as a control in a pregnancy study. V is TRBV11-2 and J is TRBJ1-1, with D unclear. CDR3 sequence: CASSPVRGTEAFF. The CDR3 DNA reads TGTGCCAGCAGCCCCGTACGAGGCACTGAAGCTTTCTTT.